The rows below give T cell receptor beta chains drawn from one sample of a study of blood T cells in healthy people across ages. MiXCR, applied by TCRdb to the 5' RACE reads, yields one record per CDR3 protein. The sample contains hundreds of thousands of distinct CDR3 sequences, around half of which appear only once. The sample comprised blood. The receptors here all came from an elderly man in good health. Both conserved end residues are part of each CDR3.

>TRBJ2-7|TRBV4-1
CASSQRVASATYEQYF
>TRBJ2-1|TRBV20-1
CSARVGGVVYHNEQFF
>TRBJ2-7|TRBV10-3
CAISEGPSGRYEQYF
>TRBJ2-1|TRBV5-5
CTSSLRRLAGEEQFF
>TRBJ1-2|TRBV20-1
CSARGQGAGSSGYTF
>TRBJ2-3|TRBV9
CASSVFGGRADTQYF
>TRBJ1-2|TRBV27
CASSLSRRQGGPDYGYTF
>TRBJ2-5|TRBV5-1
CASSPQWPQETQYF
>TRBJ2-5|TRBV20-1
CSAIGPLNYNEQYF
>TRBJ2-2|TRBV24-1
CATSDPGTGQTGELFF
>TRBJ2-1|TRBV28
CASSLYAGGPYNEQFF
>TRBJ2-5|TRBV27
CASSPFGGGKETQYF
>NA|TRBV4-1
CASSQESGSYEQYF
>TRBJ2-5|TRBV5-1
CASSLVGQGAETQYF
>TRBJ1-5|TRBV7-9
CASSNGQGGNQPQHF
>TRBJ1-2|TRBV20-1
CSAYQGQLVDYGYTF
>TRBJ1-5|TRBV12-3/TRBV12-4
CASSLTEGGNQSQHF
>TRBJ2-5|TRBV10-3
CAISAGSQETQYF
>TRBJ2-1|TRBV4-1
CASSPGQGRGEQFF
>TRBJ2-1|TRBV28
CASSPPLPGAYNEQFF
>TRBJ1-2|TRBV11-2
CASRKTGGYGYTF
>TRBJ2-2|TRBV20-1
CSARDQGVNGELFF
>TRBJ2-7|TRBV28
CASSKWREEYEQYF
>TRBJ2-2|TRBV5-1
CASSLSGTQNTGELFF
>TRBJ2-3|TRBV3-1
CASSQQNGVGGRYAYF
>TRBJ1-1|TRBV7-9
CASSLAIELANTEAFF
>TRBJ2-7|TRBV20-1
CSALGQSGQYF
>TRBJ1-4|TRBV15
CATSRDGEGDDEKLFF
>TRBJ1-1|TRBV27
CASSFKGITEAFF
>NA|TRBV27
CASSLLPLLAGGSYITYEQYF
>TRBJ2-3|TRBV5-1
CASSLAVRMDTQYF
>TRBJ2-7|TRBV7-3
CASSLTLAGAAEQYF
>TRBJ1-1|TRBV6-2/TRBV6-3
CASSGPATGAMNTEAFF
>TRBJ2-7|TRBV6-5
CASSYARKSSYEQYF
>TRBJ1-2|TRBV5-1
CASSPSQANYGYTF
>TRBJ2-3|TRBV4-1
CASSPQYSGTDTQYF
>NA|TRBV6-5
CASSSGSRPGEQYF